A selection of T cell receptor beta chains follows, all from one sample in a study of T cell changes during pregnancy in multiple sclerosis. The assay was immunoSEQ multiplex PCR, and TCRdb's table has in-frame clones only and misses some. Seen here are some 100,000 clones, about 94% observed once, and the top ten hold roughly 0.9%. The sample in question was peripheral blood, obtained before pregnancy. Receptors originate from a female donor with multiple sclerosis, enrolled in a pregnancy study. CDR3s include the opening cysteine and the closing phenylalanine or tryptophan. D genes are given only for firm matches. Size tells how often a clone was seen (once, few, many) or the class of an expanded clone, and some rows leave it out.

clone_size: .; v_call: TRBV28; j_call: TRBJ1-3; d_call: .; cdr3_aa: CASKHRTPFSGNTIYF; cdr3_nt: TGTGCCAGCAAACACAGGACGCCCTTCTCTGGAAACACCATATATTTT
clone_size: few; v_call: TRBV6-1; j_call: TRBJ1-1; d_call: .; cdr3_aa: CASSELTGNAEAFF; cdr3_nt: TGTGCCAGCAGTGAACTTACAGGGAACGCTGAAGCTTTCTTT
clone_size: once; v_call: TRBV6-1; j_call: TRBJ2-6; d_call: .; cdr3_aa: CASSDSGQLERANVLTF; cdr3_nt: TGTGCCAGCAGTGATAGCGGCCAGCTCGAAAGGGCCAACGTCCTGACTTTC
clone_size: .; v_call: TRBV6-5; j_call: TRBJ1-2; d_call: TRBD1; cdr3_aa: CASSYSGQEPNYGYTF; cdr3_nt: TGTGCCAGCAGTTACTCCGGACAGGAGCCTAACTATGGCTACACCTTC
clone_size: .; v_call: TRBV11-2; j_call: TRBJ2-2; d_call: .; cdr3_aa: CASSQFPRAGELFF; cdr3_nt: TGTGCCAGCAGCCAATTCCCTAGAGCCGGGGAGCTGTTTTTT
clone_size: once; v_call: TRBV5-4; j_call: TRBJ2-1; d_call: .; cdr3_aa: CASSSPRGGSYNEQFF; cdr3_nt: TGTGCCAGCAGCTCGCCTAGAGGAGGCTCCTACAATGAGCAGTTCTTC
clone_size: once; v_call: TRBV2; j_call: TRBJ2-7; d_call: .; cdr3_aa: CASSGGRGSYEQYF; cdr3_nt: TGTGCCAGCAGTGGGGGTAGGGGGTCCTACGAGCAGTACTTC
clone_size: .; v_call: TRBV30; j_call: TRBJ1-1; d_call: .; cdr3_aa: CAWSLGWVDEAFF; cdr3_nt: TGTGCCTGGAGCCTAGGCTGGGTGGATGAAGCTTTCTTT
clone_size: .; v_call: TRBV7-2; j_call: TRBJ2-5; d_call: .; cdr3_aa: CASSFKPQETQYF; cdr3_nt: TGTGCCAGCAGCTTCAAGCCCCAAGAGACCCAGTACTTC
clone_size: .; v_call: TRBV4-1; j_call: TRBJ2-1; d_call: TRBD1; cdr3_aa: CASSHRRGNNEQFF; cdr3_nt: TGCGCCAGCAGCCATCGCAGGGGGAACAATGAGCAGTTCTTC
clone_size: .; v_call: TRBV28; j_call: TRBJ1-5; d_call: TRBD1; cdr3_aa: CASGNRGFGPQHF; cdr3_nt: TGTGCCAGCGGGAACAGGGGGTTCGGGCCCCAGCATTTT
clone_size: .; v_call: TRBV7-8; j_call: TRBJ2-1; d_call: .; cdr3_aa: CASSFSSSYNEQFF; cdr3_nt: TGTGCCAGCAGCTTTAGTAGCTCCTACAATGAGCAGTTCTTC
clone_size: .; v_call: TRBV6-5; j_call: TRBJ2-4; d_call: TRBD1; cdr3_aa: CASSATGGRLDIQYF; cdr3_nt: TGTGCCAGCAGTGCAACAGGGGGCCGGTTGGACATTCAGTACTTC
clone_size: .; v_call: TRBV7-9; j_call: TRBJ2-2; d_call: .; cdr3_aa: CASSLRGGTGELFF; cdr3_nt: TGTGCCAGCAGCTTAAGGGGAGGTACCGGGGAGCTGTTTTTT
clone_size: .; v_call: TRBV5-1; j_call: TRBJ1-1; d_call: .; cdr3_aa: CASSPATSRNTEAFF; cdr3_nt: TGCGCCAGCAGCCCGGCGACAAGTAGAAACACTGAAGCTTTCTTT
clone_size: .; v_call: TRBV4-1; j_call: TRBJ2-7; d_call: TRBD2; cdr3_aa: CASSRLGLAGDEQYF; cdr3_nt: TGCGCCAGCAGCCGGCTGGGACTAGCGGGAGACGAGCAGTACTTC
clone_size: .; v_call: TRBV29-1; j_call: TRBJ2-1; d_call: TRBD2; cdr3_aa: CSVEGASGTYNEQFF; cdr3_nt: TGCAGCGTTGAAGGGGCCAGCGGGACCTACAATGAGCAGTTCTTC
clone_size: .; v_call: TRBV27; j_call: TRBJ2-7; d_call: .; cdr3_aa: CASSPRPRVLYEQYF; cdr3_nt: TGTGCCAGCAGTCCAAGACCCAGGGTACTTTACGAGCAGTACTTC
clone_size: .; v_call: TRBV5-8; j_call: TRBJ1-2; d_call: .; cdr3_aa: CASSLGGTLYGYTF; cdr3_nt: TGTGCCAGCAGCTTGGGCGGGACCTTATATGGCTACACCTTC
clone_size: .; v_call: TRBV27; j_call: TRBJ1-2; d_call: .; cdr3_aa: CASSRDYNYGYTF; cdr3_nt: TGTGCCAGCAGTCGCGATTACAACTATGGCTACACCTTC
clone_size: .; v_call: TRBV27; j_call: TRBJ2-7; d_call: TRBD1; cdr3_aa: CASRVGTGGYEQYF; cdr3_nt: TGTGCCAGCAGAGTCGGGACAGGGGGCTACGAGCAGTACTTC
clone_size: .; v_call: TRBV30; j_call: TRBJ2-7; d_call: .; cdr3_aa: CAWSVPRGYEQYF; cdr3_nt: TGTGCCTGGAGTGTACCTCGGGGGTACGAGCAGTACTTC
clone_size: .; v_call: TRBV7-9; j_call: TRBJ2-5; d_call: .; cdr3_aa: CASSLGTVEQETQYF; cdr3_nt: TGTGCCAGCAGCTTAGGGACAGTAGAACAAGAGACCCAGTACTTC
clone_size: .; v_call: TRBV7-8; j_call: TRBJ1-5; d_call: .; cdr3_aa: CASSLVEGNQPQHF; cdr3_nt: TGTGCCAGCAGCTTAGTAGAGGGTAATCAGCCCCAGCATTTT
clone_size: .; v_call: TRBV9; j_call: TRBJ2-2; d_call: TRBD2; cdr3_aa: CASSFPQREPNTGELFF; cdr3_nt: TGTGCCAGCAGCTTCCCGCAGCGGGAGCCCAACACCGGGGAGCTGTTTTTT
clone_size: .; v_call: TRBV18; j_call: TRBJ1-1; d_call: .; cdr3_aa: CASSHRTHLNTEAFF; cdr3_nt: TGTGCCAGCTCACACCGGACTCACTTGAACACTGAAGCTTTCTTT
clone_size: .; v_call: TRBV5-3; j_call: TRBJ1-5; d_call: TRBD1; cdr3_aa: CARSSPGQGASNQPQHF; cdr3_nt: TGTGCCAGAAGCTCTCCGGGACAGGGGGCTTCCAATCAGCCCCAGCATTTT
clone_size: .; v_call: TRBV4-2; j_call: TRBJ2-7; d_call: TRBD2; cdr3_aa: CASSQDRTSPSYEQYF; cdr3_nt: TGTGCCAGCAGCCAAGACAGGACTAGCCCCTCCTACGAGCAGTACTTC
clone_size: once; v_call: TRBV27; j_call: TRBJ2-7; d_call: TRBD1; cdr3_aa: CASSFGTGGLEQYF; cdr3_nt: TGTGCCAGCAGTTTCGGGACAGGGGGCCTCGAGCAGTACTTC
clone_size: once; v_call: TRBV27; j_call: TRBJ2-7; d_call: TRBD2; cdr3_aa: CASSPFAGGRDEQYF; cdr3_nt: TGTGCCAGCAGTCCTTTTGCGGGAGGGCGCGACGAGCAGTACTTC
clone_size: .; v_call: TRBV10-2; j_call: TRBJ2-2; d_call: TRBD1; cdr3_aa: CASSQGANGELFF; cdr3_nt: TGCGCCAGCAGCCAGGGGGCTAACGGGGAGCTGTTTTTT
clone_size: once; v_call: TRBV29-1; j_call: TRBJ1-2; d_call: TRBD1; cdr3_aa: CSVEFSQGSYGYTF; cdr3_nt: TGCAGCGTTGAGTTTTCACAGGGGAGTTATGGCTACACCTTC
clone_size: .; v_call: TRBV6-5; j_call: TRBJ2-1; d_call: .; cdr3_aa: CASSYSGVGTNNEQFF; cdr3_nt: TGTGCCAGCAGTTACTCTGGGGTGGGGACAAACAATGAGCAGTTCTTC
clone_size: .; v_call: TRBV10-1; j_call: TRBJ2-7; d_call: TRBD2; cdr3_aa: CASSESSGYEQYF; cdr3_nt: TGCGCCAGCAGTGAGTCTAGCGGGTACGAGCAGTACTTC
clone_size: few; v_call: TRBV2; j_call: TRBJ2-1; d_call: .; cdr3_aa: CASSELIEQFF; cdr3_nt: TGTGCCAGCAGTGAACTTATCGAGCAGTTCTTC
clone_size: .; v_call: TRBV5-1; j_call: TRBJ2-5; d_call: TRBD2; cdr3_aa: CASSSGTSGIQETQYF; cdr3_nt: TGCGCCAGCAGCTCCGGGACTAGCGGGATCCAAGAGACCCAGTACTTC
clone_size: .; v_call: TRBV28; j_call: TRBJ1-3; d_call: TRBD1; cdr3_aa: CASSQGDSGNTIYF; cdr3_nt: TGTGCCAGCAGTCAGGGGGACTCTGGAAACACCATATATTTT
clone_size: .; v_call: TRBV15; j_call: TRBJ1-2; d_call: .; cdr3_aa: CATSRDSARNYGYTF; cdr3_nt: TGTGCCACCAGCAGAGATTCGGCCAGGAACTATGGCTACACCTTC
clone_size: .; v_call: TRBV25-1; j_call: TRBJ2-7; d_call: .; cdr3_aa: CASSELFGGNEQYF; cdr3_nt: TGTGCCAGCAGTGAACTCTTTGGAGGTAACGAGCAGTACTTC
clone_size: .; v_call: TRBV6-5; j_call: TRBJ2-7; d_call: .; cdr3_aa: CASSTTASYEQYF; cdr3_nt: TGTGCCAGCAGTACGACAGCCTCCTACGAGCAGTACTTC
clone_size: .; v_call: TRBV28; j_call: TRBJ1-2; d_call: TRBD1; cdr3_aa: CASSSTGTRYGYTF; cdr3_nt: TGTGCCAGCAGTTCGACAGGGACTCGCTATGGCTACACCTTC
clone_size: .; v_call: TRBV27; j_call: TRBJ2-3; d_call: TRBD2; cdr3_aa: CASRLMRGLAGPDTQYF; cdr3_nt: TGTGCCAGCAGACTGATGAGGGGACTAGCGGGGCCAGATACGCAGTATTTT
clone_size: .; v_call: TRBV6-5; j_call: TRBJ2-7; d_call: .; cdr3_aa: CASSRDYRVEQYF; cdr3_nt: TGTGCCAGCAGTAGAGACTACCGGGTGGAGCAGTACTTC
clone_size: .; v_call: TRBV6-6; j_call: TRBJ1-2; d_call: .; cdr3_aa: CASTRDRGGYTF; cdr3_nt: TGTGCCAGCACCCGAGACAGAGGAGGCTACACCTTC
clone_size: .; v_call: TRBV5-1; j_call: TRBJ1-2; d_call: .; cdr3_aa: CASSLDPGKSSGYTF; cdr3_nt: TGCGCCAGCAGCTTGGATCCAGGCAAGAGCTCCGGCTACACCTTC
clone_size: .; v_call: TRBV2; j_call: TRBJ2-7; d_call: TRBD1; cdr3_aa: CASSMTGGTGEQYF; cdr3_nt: TGTGCCAGCAGTATGACAGGGGGGACCGGAGAGCAGTACTTC
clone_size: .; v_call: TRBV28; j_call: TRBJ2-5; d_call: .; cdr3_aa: CASSPGLLQETQYF; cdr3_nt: TGTGCCAGCAGCCCGGGACTGTTGCAAGAGACCCAGTACTTC
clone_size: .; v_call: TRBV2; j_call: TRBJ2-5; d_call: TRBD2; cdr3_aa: CASSPARLAGGRGETQYF; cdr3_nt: TGTGCCAGCAGTCCAGCTCGACTAGCGGGAGGGCGGGGAGAGACCCAGTACTTC
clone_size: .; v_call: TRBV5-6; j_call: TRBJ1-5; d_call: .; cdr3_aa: CASSPGIGQPQHF; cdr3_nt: TGTGCCAGCAGCCCCGGGATCGGCCAGCCCCAGCATTTT
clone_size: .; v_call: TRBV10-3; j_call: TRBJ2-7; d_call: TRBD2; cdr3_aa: CAISAGLAGYEQYF; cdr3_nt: TGTGCCATCAGTGCGGGACTAGCGGGCTACGAGCAGTACTTC
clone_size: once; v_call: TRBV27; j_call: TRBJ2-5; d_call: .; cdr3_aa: CASSPDWQETQYF; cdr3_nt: TGTGCCAGCAGTCCCGACTGGCAAGAGACCCAGTACTTC
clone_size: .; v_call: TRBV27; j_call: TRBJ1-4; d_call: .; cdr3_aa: CASSLSRVSPEKLFF; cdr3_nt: TGTGCCAGCAGTCTCTCCCGGGTCTCCCCTGAAAAACTGTTTTTT
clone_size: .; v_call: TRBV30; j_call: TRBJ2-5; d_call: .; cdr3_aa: CAWSSTLTSWEETQYF; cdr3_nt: TGTGCCTGGAGTAGTACGTTGACTAGTTGGGAAGAGACCCAGTACTTC
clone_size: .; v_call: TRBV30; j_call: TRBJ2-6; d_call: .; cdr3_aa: CAWSVQAGANVLTF; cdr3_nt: TGTGCCTGGAGTGTCCAGGCTGGGGCCAACGTCCTGACTTTC